These 31 T cell receptor beta chains came from one sample sequenced in a study of blood T cell repertoires in COVID-19. Clones were read by immunoSEQ multiplex PCR, and TCRdb kept only the in-frame ones, dropping some. The sample has more than 200,000 clones, about 85% seen once. The sequencing sample was made of peripheral blood. The receptors stem from a woman at least 80 years old with acute or convalescent COVID-19.

This clone came up a few times. The rearrangement joins TRBV7-9 to TRBJ2-7; a possible D gene is TRBD2 (5 bases). CDR3 length: 13 amino acids. The V end was cut by 5 bases, the J end by 6 bases, with 14 bases between. In germline, CDR1 is SEHNR, CDR2 FQNEAQ (reference sequence). The CDR3 DNA sequence: TGTGCCAGCAGCCTACCAAATGGAGGCGAGCAGTACTTC. The encoded protein is CASSLPNGGEQYF.

The chain recombines TRBV19 with TRBJ1-5; possibly TRBD1 for D (5 bases). Germline values: CDR1 LNHDA, CDR2 SQIVND (reference sequence). The germline V and J ends were trimmed by 4 bases and 6 bases, with 13 bases remaining between them. CDR3 size: 14 residues. The CDR3: CASSSQGGIQPQHF. CDR3 coding DNA: TGTGCCAGTAGTAGCCAGGGAGGTATTCAGCCCCAGCATTTT.

The chain recombines TRBV29-1 with TRBJ1-2, with TRBD1 matching 8 bases. CDR1 SQVTM and CDR2 ANQGSEA come from the germline V gene. J lost 7 bases, V lost 7 bases, and 14 bases had no gene match. The CDR3 runs 14 residues. CDR3 region: CSGQGGDRGSGYTF. CDR3 DNA sequence: TGCAGCGGCCAGGGCGGTGACAGGGGTAGTGGCTACACCTTC.

This clone has a handful of counts. This rearrangement joins TRBV10-3 to TRBJ2-1; 8 nucleotides align to TRBD2. Trimming took 8 bases from V and 0 from J; bases not matched to a gene: 9. The CDR3 has 16 amino acids. Germline lookup yields CDR1 ENHRY and CDR2 SYGVKD. Here the CDR3 reads CAIGTTGTSSYNEQFF. The CDR3 DNA follows: TGTGCCATCGGGACAACCGGGACTAGCTCCTACAATGAGCAGTTCTTC.

The V and J genes are TRBV2 and TRBJ1-5; tentatively, D is TRBD1 (6 bases). CDR1 is SNHLY and CDR2 is FYNNEI in the germline V gene. Trimming took 5 bases from V and 6 from J, leaving 14 bases between them. This CDR3 comprises 14 residues. Written as DNA, the CDR3 is TGTGCCAGCAGTACATCAGGGGTAGGTCAGCCCCAGCATTTT. It encodes CASSTSGVGQPQHF.

The chain uses TRBV19 and TRBJ2-7, with D unresolved. Germline CDR1 reads LNHDA; CDR2 reads SQIVND (reference sequence). V was cut by 4 bases and J by 7 bases, with 14 bases left in between. The length of the CDR3 is 13 residues. The CDR3 here is CASSTSSRREQYF. The CDR3 nucleotides are TGTGCCAGTAGTACGAGTAGCCGGAGAGAGCAGTACTTC.

This chain joins TRBV12-5 and TRBJ2-7; TRBD1 matches 8 bases. Unmatched junction bases numbered 5, after V lost 4 bases and J lost 12 bases. Germline loops: CDR1 LGHNT, CDR2 FRNRAP. The CDR3 covers 11 residues. CDR3 nucleotide sequence: TGTGCTAGTGGTTCGGACAGGGTGGCGTACTTC. It specifies CASGSDRVAYF. The entire variable domain, with the rest obtained from reference TRBV12-5 and TRBJ2-7, is as follows: DARVTQTPRHKVTEMGQEVTMRCQPILGHNTVFWYRQTMMQGLELLAYFRNRAPLDDSGMPKDRFSAEMPDATLATLKIQPSEPRDSAVYFCASGSDRVAYFGPGTRLTVT.

The V and J genes are TRBV2 and TRBJ2-7; D might be TRBD1 (6 bases). Germline loops: CDR1 SNHLY, CDR2 FYNNEI. CDR3 size: 14 residues. Trimming took off 3 bases at V and 4 bases at J, with 13 bases between the two ends. The CDR3 loop reads CASSEGALTYEQYF. Written as DNA, the CDR3 is TGTGCCAGCAGTGAGGGGGCCCTCACGTACGAGCAGTACTTC.

V is TRBV7-8 and J is TRBJ1-5; D unclear. V lost 0 bases, J lost 0 bases, and 9 bases lay in between. Germline V CDR1 and CDR2: SGHVS, FQNEAQ. The CDR3 sequence is 16 residues long. The CDR3 loop is CASSLAAGTSNQPQHF. For the CDR3, the DNA is TGTGCCAGCAGCTTAGCGGCGGGAACTAGCAATCAGCCCCAGCATTTT.

The genes are TRBV3-1 (or the pseudogene TRBV3-2) and TRBJ2-1, with TRBD2 as a possible D gene (5 bases). Trimming removed 1 base from V and 9 bases from J, with 16 bases in between. The germline V gene has CDR1 LGHDT and CDR2 YNNKEL (reference sequence). The CDR3 loop spans 15 amino acids. The CDR3, as DNA: TGTGCCAGCAGCCAAGGGCCAGGCTTTGGGAGTGAGCAGTTCTTC. It translates to CASSQGPGFGSEQFF.

This clone was seen just once. CDR3 in amino acids: CSGVGELTEAFF. CDR3 sequence (DNA): TGCAGCGGTGTGGGAGAGTTGACTGAAGCTTTCTTT. The chain couples TRBV29-1 to TRBJ1-1, with D uncertain. The V gene's germline CDR1 is SQVTM and CDR2 ANQGSEA. V gave up 7 bases and J gave up 5 bases, with 14 bases separating them. The CDR3 is 12 residues long.

The gene calls are TRBV9 and TRBJ2-1; D perhaps matches TRBD1 (6 bases). V gave up 4 bases and J gave up 4 bases, with 15 bases separating them. This CDR3 region has 15 residues. Germline V CDR1 and CDR2: SGDLS, YYNGEE. In DNA form, the CDR3 reads TGTGCCAGCAGCTCTACCGGGACACCTTACAATGAGCAGTTCTTC. Its protein product is CASSSTGTPYNEQFF.

The chain's CDR3 is CASSIAADRLSPLHF. CDR3 in DNA: TGTGCCAGTAGTATCGCCGCGGACAGGTTATCACCCCTCCACTTT. J is TRBJ1-6 and V is TRBV19; TRBD1 aligns across 7 bases. Germline lookup yields CDR1 LNHDA and CDR2 SQIVND (reference sequence). The CDR3 extends over 15 amino acids. V shed 3 bases and J 10 bases; nucleotides not matched to a gene: 9.

This clone was recorded many times. V gene TRBV19 combines with J gene TRBJ2-2; 11 positions match TRBD2. Unmatched junction bases numbered 2, after V lost 4 bases and J lost 4 bases. Germline CDR1 LNHDA, CDR2 SQIVND (reference sequence). This CDR3 region has 15 residues. The CDR3, as DNA: TGTGCCAGTAGTAACCTAGCGGGGGGCACCGGGGAGCTGTTTTTT. It specifies CASSNLAGGTGELFF.

The V call is TRBV6-2 or TRBV6-3, the J call TRBJ1-5, with D unresolved. In germline, CDR1 is MNHEY, CDR2 SVGEGT. The CDR3 is made up of 15 amino acids. V was clipped by 2 bases and J by 5 bases, with 13 bases between them. This CDR3 reads CASSYRPPGDQPQHF. The CDR3 DNA sequence: TGTGCCAGCAGTTACCGACCTCCGGGAGATCAGCCCCAGCATTTT.

This chain links TRBV9 with TRBJ2-3, with 7 bases aligning to TRBD1. From germline, CDR1 is SGDLS and CDR2 YYNGEE. The CDR3 has 15 residues. The V gene end was trimmed by 4 bases and the J gene end by 6 bases; junction bases not matched to a gene: 11. The CDR3 DNA sequence: TGTGCCAGCAGCAACCGGGACAGAAGGGCCGATACGCAGTATTTT. This sequence encodes CASSNRDRRADTQYF. The whole variable domain, remainder taken from reference TRBV9 and TRBJ2-3, is DSGVTQTPKHLITATGQRVTLRCSPRSGDLSVYWYQQSLDQGLQFLIQYYNGEERAKGNILERFSAQQFPDLHSELNLSSLELGDSALYFCASSNRDRRADTQYFGPGTRLTVL.

The J gene is TRBJ2-7, the V gene TRBV9; D is perhaps TRBD1 (5 bases). Trimming pared 0 bases from V and 4 bases from J, leaving 14 bases between. CDR3 length: 15 residues. The germline CDR1 and CDR2 sequences are SGDLS and YYNGEE. Here the CDR3 reads CASSVEWTPGYEQYF. CDR3 bases: TGTGCCAGCAGCGTAGAATGGACACCTGGATACGAGCAGTACTTC.

The V call is TRBV2, the J call TRBJ2-7, with TRBD2 identical over 7 bases. The CDR3 contains 14 residues. The V and J ends lost 8 bases and 2 bases, in that order; junction bases with no gene match: 9. CDR1 SNHLY and CDR2 FYNNEI come from the germline V gene. CDR3 in amino acids: CASLAGDLPYEQYF. CDR3 sequence (DNA): TGTGCCAGCCTTGCGGGGGATTTGCCCTACGAGCAGTACTTC.

DNA for the CDR3: TGTGCCAGCAGCCCTTATGCCAGTGGGACTAGCGGGAGTTTTATCACCTACGAGCAGTACTTC. Amino acid sequence: CASSPYASGTSGSFITYEQYF. V gene TRBV3-1 (or the pseudogene TRBV3-2) combines with J gene TRBJ2-7; TRBD2 agrees at 14 bases. The CDR3 totals 21 residues. CDR1 is LGHDT and CDR2 is YNNKEL in the germline V gene (reference sequence). Trimming took 4 bases from V and 2 from J; bases not matched to a gene: 19.

This chain uses TRBV7-2 with TRBJ1-5, with D unresolved. The CDR3 extends over 17 amino acids. From germline, CDR1 is SGHTA and CDR2 FQGNSA. V was shortened by 5 bases and J by 0 bases, with 17 bases between the two germline ends. The CDR3: CASSPREGRYSNQPQHF. CDR3 coding DNA: TGTGCCAGCAGCCCTCGGGAAGGCCGCTATAGCAATCAGCCCCAGCATTTT.

V usage is TRBV14 and J usage is TRBJ2-7, with 12 nucleotides matching TRBD2. V lost 4 bases to trimming and J lost 4 bases; unmatched junction nucleotides: 14. CDR3 length: 18 residues. Germline V CDR1 and CDR2: SGHDN, FVKESK. The CDR3 here is CASSLHNSRTSGTYEQYF. The CDR3 coding sequence is TGTGCCAGCAGCCTACACAATAGCAGGACTAGCGGGACATACGAGCAGTACTTC. The whole variable domain, filled in from reference TRBV14 and TRBJ2-7, reads EAGVTQFPSHSVIEKGQTVTLRCDPISGHDNLYWYRRVMGKEIKFLLHFVKESKQDESGMPNNRFLAERTGGTYSTLKVQPAELEDSGVYFCASSLHNSRTSGTYEQYFGPGTRLTVT.

This rearrangement joins TRBV2 to TRBJ2-5; TRBD2 matches at 12 bases. CDR1 is SNHLY and CDR2 is FYNNEI in the germline V gene. This CDR3 contains 14 residues. With V trimmed by 4 bases and J by 4 bases, 1 base remained unmatched. CDR3 protein: CASSGLAGVETQYF. CDR3 bases: TGTGCCAGCAGTGGACTAGCGGGAGTAGAGACCCAGTACTTC.

This chain uses TRBV5-4 with TRBJ2-1; the D gene is possibly TRBD1 (6 bases). Germline V gives CDR1 SGHNT, CDR2 YYREEE (reference sequence). This CDR3 region has 13 residues. V was shortened by 4 bases and J by 5 bases, with 10 bases between the two germline ends. CDR3 bases: TGTGCCAGCAGCACGGACAGAAACAATGAGCAGTTCTTC. As protein: CASSTDRNNEQFF. Full variable domain (outside the CDR3, taken from reference TRBV5-4 and TRBJ2-1): ETGVTQSPTHLIKTRGQQVTLRCSSQSGHNTVSWYQQALGQGPQFIFQYYREEENGRGNFPPRFSGLQFPNYSSELNVNALELDDSALYLCASSTDRNNEQFFGPGTRLTVL.

This chain joins TRBV19 and TRBJ2-2, with 8 bases matching TRBD1. The CDR3 totals 14 residues. Germline V CDR1 and CDR2: LNHDA, SQIVND (reference sequence). With V trimmed by 7 bases and J by 4 bases, 5 bases remained unmatched. The CDR3 protein is CASMQQGGTGELFF. The CDR3 DNA reads as TGTGCCAGTATGCAACAGGGGGGCACCGGGGAGCTGTTTTTT.

The genes are TRBV25-1 and TRBJ1-5, with 8 bases fitting TRBD1. This CDR3 has 14 residues. V was clipped by 8 bases and J by 4 bases; unmatched bases: 7. Germline CDR1 and CDR2: MGHDK and SYGVNS. The CDR3 reads CASRETGVNQPQHF. The CDR3 DNA reads TGTGCCAGCCGCGAGACAGGGGTAAATCAGCCCCAGCATTTT. Full variable domain (rest looked up from reference TRBV25-1 and TRBJ1-5): EADIYQTPRYLVIGTGKKITLECSQTMGHDKMYWYQQDPGMELHLIHYSYGVNSTEKGDLSSESTVSRIRTEHFPLTLESARPSHTSQYLCASRETGVNQPQHFGDGTRLSIL.

This clone was detected only a few times. This chain joins TRBV7-9 and TRBJ2-7; maybe TRBD2 (6 bases). Trimming took 5 bases from V and 3 from J, leaving 17 bases between them. This CDR3 region has 15 residues. The germline gives CDR1 SEHNR, CDR2 FQNEAQ (reference sequence). CDR3 coding DNA: TGTGCCAGCAGCGCGCTGAGGAGGGGTAGCTACGAGCAGTACTTC. Translating it yields CASSALRRGSYEQYF.

The V call is TRBV5-4, the J call TRBJ1-2; maybe TRBD1 (5 bases). CDR1 is SGHNT, CDR2 YYREEE, per germline (reference sequence). CDR3 length: 15 residues. The ends were cut back, 6 bases at V and 2 bases at J, with 17 bases in the middle. The DNA of the CDR3 is TGTGCCAGCAACCATTATGGGGGGAGAAACTATGGCTACACCTTC. Residues: CASNHYGGRNYGYTF.

The chain uses TRBV4-1 and TRBJ1-2; D is perhaps TRBD1 (6 bases). This CDR3 is 16 amino acids long. Trimming cost V 0 bases and J 2 bases, with 13 bases left between them. Germline loops: CDR1 MGHRA, CDR2 YSYEKL. The CDR3 reads CASSQDGGAYNYGYTF. The CDR3 bases are TGCGCCAGCAGCCAAGATGGGGGGGCCTACAACTATGGCTACACCTTC.

J is TRBJ1-4 and V is TRBV28; a weak D match, TRBD1 (6 bases). Deletions cut 4 bases from V and 8 bases from J, with 14 bases between. Germline-derived CDR1 and CDR2 are MDHEN and SYDVKM. The CDR3 sequence is 14 residues long. The CDR3 loop is CASSSPGDQEKLFF. CDR3 DNA: TGTGCCAGCAGTTCTCCAGGGGATCAAGAAAAACTGTTTTTT.

The chain employs TRBV7-9 and TRBJ2-3, with TRBD2 matching 13 bases. V trimming: 5 bases; J trimming: 0 bases; junction bases outside the gene matches: 2. CDR1 and CDR2 from the germline V gene are SEHNR and FQNEAQ (reference sequence). CDR3 length equals 16 residues. The CDR3, as DNA: TGTGCCAGCAGCCAACTAGCGGGGGGGAGCACAGATACGCAGTATTTT. This sequence encodes CASSQLAGGSTDTQYF.

The chain recombines TRBV6-2 or TRBV6-3 with TRBJ1-1, with D unclear. Between the trimmed V and J ends, which lost 4 bases and 4 bases, there was a span of 16 bases. CDR1 is MNHEY and CDR2 is SVGEGT in the germline V gene. This CDR3 has 15 amino acids. CDR3 nucleotide sequence: TGTGCCAGCAGTTCGGCACAGAGAATGGGCACTGAAGCTTTCTTT. This sequence encodes CASSSAQRMGTEAFF.